This T cell receptor (beta chain) was captured by sequencing in a study of technical replicates of blood from several donors. The CDR3 has 16 residues. Trimming took 4 bases from V and 5 from J; bases not matched to a gene: 5. The germline gives CDR1 WNHNN, CDR2 SYGVQD (reference sequence). The protocol was immunoSEQ multiplex PCR, while the TCRdb copy is restricted to in-frame clones and leaves out a portion. The sample carries some 70,000 clones, 92% recorded once. The source is a human donor in good health. This chain links TRBV10-1 with TRBJ2-1, with 13 bases aligning to TRBD2. The sample taken for sequencing was T cells isolated from PBMCs. The chain's CDR3 is CASSVGLAGRNNEQFF. In DNA form, the CDR3 reads TGCGCCAGCAGTGTGGGACTAGCGGGAAGAAACAATGAGCAGTTCTTC.